These 9 T cell receptor beta chains were all obtained from the same sample, sequenced in a study of patients and donors after allogeneic stem cell transplantation. TCRdb re-derived calls from the RT-PCR reads in MiXCR, one entry per CDR3 protein. Of more than 150,000 distinct CDR3 sequences listed, about 24% are singletons. The sequenced material came from blood, either unsorted or a sorted T cell fraction (not recorded which). The receptors here all came from a human donor who was either an allogeneic HSCT recipient or a stem cell or donor lymphocyte infusion donor (not recorded which). It is not recorded whose cells these are; they may come from a transplant donor.

The CDR3, as DNA: TGCGCCAGCTTACCCGGAGGGGGAATTGAGACCCAGTACTTC. Translating it yields CASLPGGGIETQYF. The chain links TRBV5-1 to TRBJ2-5, with D perhaps being TRBD1 or TRBD2 (6 bases each). V was pared by 7 bases and J by 5 bases, with 18 bases between. Germline V lookup: CDR1 SGHRS, CDR2 YFSETQ. CDR3 length: 14 residues.

DNA for the CDR3: TGTGCCACCATGATTTACGGACTAGCGCTACTCTCCTACGAGCAGTACTTC. It translates to CATMIYGLALLSYEQYF. The chain combines TRBV14 with TRBJ2-7; the match to TRBD2 covers 9 bases. Germline CDR1 SGHDN, CDR2 FVKESK. V lost 10 bases, J lost 0 bases, and 16 bases stayed unmatched. The CDR3 sequence is 17 residues long.

This sequence joins TRBV29-1 and TRBJ1-4; TRBD1 agrees at 10 bases. The CDR3 is 13 amino acids. Trimming at V came to 5 bases and at J to 5 bases, leaving 2 bases not matched to a gene. Germline V gene sequence: CDR1 SQVTM, CDR2 ANQGSEA. The CDR3 DNA reads as TGCAGCGTTAAGGGACAGGGGAATGAAAAACTGTTTTTT. Residues: CSVKGQGNEKLFF.

V gene TRBV9 combines with J gene TRBJ1-5, with TRBD1 identical over 9 bases. Trimming took 0 bases from V and 1 from J; bases not matched to a gene: 8. This CDR3 region has 18 residues. Germline CDR1 SGDLS, CDR2 YYNGEE. The CDR3 loop reads CASSVVPGQGESNQPQHF. The CDR3 DNA is TGTGCCAGCAGCGTAGTCCCGGGACAGGGAGAAAGCAATCAGCCCCAGCATTTT. Combining the CDR3 with reference TRBV9 and TRBJ1-5 gives the whole variable domain DSGVTQTPKHLITATGQRVTLRCSPRSGDLSVYWYQQSLDQGLQFLIQYYNGEERAKGNILERFSAQQFPDLHSELNLSSLELGDSALYFCASSVVPGQGESNQPQHFGDGTRLSIL.

This clonotype appeared a few times. The chain uses TRBV25-1 and TRBJ1-2; no clear D gene. V was shortened by 8 bases and J by 8 bases, with 12 bases between the two germline ends. The CDR3 is made up of 11 amino acids. Germline V gene sequence: CDR1 MGHDK, CDR2 SYGVNS. The CDR3: CASGVLGGYTF. CDR3 coding DNA: TGTGCCAGCGGTGTACTCGGGGGCTACACCTTC.

The rearrangement joins TRBV7-9 to TRBJ1-2, with a possible D match to TRBD1 (6 bases). The germline CDR1 and CDR2 sequences are SEHNR and FQNEAQ (reference sequence). The ends were cut back, 1 base at V and 2 bases at J, with 11 bases in the middle. The CDR3 has 15 residues. CDR3 sequence: CASSLGGPVNYGYTF. CDR3 in DNA: TGTGCCAGCAGCTTAGGGGGGCCAGTAAACTATGGCTACACCTTC. The variable domain in full, with the rest retrieved from reference TRBV7-9 and TRBJ1-2, is DTGVSQNPRHKITKRGQNVTFRCDPISEHNRLYWYRQTLGQGPEFLTYFQNEAQLEKSRLLSDRFSAERPKGSFSTLEIQRTEQGDSAMYLCASSLGGPVNYGYTFGSGTRLTVV.

The chain has TRBV12-3 or TRBV12-4 and TRBJ2-1; D remains unclear. The CDR3 totals 17 residues. Trimming took 4 bases from V and 0 from J, leaving 16 bases between them. The CDR3 region has the DNA TGTGCCAGCAGTTCCCCGGCCCCGACGAGCTCCTACAATGAGCAGTTCTTC. Its translation is CASSSPAPTSSYNEQFF.

This clonotype was detected only a few times. This chain uses TRBV6-1 with TRBJ2-3; no reliable D call. This CDR3 has 13 residues. Germline values: CDR1 MNHNS, CDR2 SASEGT. V shed 5 bases and J shed 2 bases, with 8 bases lying between them. The CDR3 protein is CASSYSITDTQYF. The CDR3 DNA is TGTGCCAGCAGTTACAGTATCACAGATACGCAGTATTTT.

This clonotype was seen ten or more times. This chain links TRBV5-6 with TRBJ1-2, with D unresolved. V lost 4 bases to trimming and J lost 0 bases, with 10 bases between them. Germline V CDR1 and CDR2: SGHDT, YYEEEE. The CDR3 consists of 14 residues. The CDR3 DNA is TGTGCCAGCAGCCCTAATGGAGCTAACTATGGCTACACCTTC. Translated, it gives CASSPNGANYGYTF.